This entry lists 17 T cell receptor beta chains sequenced from one sample in a study of OX40 agonist ivuxolimab in advanced cancers. This table comes from immunoSEQ multiplex PCR, and its TCRdb copy is limited to in-frame clones, with some not included. Of almost 45,000 clones listed, approximately 91% are singletons. The sample in question was CD4+ or CD8+ T cells sorted from blood, obtained in a trial of the OX40 agonist ivuxolimab. Source of these receptors: an adult with an advanced solid tumor such as melanoma, head and neck, liver or kidney cancer.

The V call is TRBV28, the J call TRBJ1-1; tentative D call: TRBD1 (6 bases). Trimming stripped 7 bases from V and 2 bases from J, with 14 bases between. The germline V gene has CDR1 MDHEN and CDR2 SYDVKM. The CDR3 sequence is 14 residues long. CDR3 DNA: TGTGCCAGCAATTCGGACAGCATAAACACTGAAGCTTTCTTT. Translation gives CASNSDSINTEAFF.

The rearrangement links TRBV10-3 to TRBJ1-1; 8 bases agree with TRBD1. Trimming removed 6 bases from V and 3 bases from J; junction bases left unmatched: 6. CDR1 and CDR2 (germline): ENHRY, SYGVKD. The CDR3 totals 14 residues. The CDR3 protein is CAIREDRDYTEAFF. The CDR3 DNA is TGTGCCATCAGGGAGGACAGGGACTACACTGAAGCTTTCTTT.

The V and J genes are TRBV7-6 and TRBJ2-3; D not certain. The CDR3 loop spans 15 amino acids. The V gene lost 5 bases and the J gene lost 4 bases, with 16 bases spanning the gap. Germline-derived CDR1 and CDR2 are SGHVS and FNYEAQ. CDR3 nucleotide sequence: TGTGCCAGCAGCCCCGCGGCGGAGTATCCAGATACGCAGTATTTT. It is translated as CASSPAAEYPDTQYF.

V and J are TRBV9 and TRBJ2-3; TRBD2 matches at 10 bases. Germline CDR1 is SGDLS and CDR2 is YYNGEE. The CDR3 runs to 16 residues. V was pared by 4 bases and J by 4 bases, with 9 bases of the junction left unmatched. The CDR3 is CASSFSSGGAADTQYF. CDR3 coding DNA: TGTGCCAGCAGCTTCTCCAGCGGGGGGGCTGCAGATACGCAGTATTTT.

The chain recombines TRBV28 with TRBJ1-2, with D possibly TRBD1 on 5 matching bases. Per the germline V gene, CDR1 is MDHEN and CDR2 is SYDVKM. This CDR3 has 13 amino acids. The germline V and J ends were trimmed by 5 bases and 5 bases, with 12 bases remaining between them. CDR3 bases: TGTGCCAGCAGTAAACGGGGACTTTATGGCTACACCTTC. Protein product: CASSKRGLYGYTF.

The rearrangement joins TRBV19 to TRBJ2-1; 7 bases agree with TRBD2. Per the germline V gene, CDR1 is LNHDA and CDR2 is SQIVND (reference sequence). Trimming removed 6 bases from V and 4 bases from J; junction bases left unmatched: 3. The CDR3 consists of 13 residues. The CDR3 protein is CASSQRGYNEQFF. CDR3 DNA sequence: TGTGCCAGTAGCCAGCGGGGATACAATGAGCAGTTCTTC.

The rearrangement uses TRBV21-1 and TRBJ2-1; the table calls TRBD2, which could not be checked here. TRBV21-1 is tagged as a pseudogene. CDR3 length equals 16 residues. DNA of the CDR3: TGTGCCAGCAGCAAAAGGGCGGGGAGGGAGTTCAATGAGCAGTTCTTC. This gives the protein CASSKRAGREFNEQFF.

The J gene is TRBJ1-4, the V gene TRBV5-4; D might be TRBD1 (5 bases). Germline CDR1 reads SGHNT; CDR2 reads YYREEE (reference sequence). This CDR3 contains 13 residues. Trimming left V 0 bases short and J 13 bases short, with 13 bases between. CDR3 protein: CASSLVPGRRLFF. In nucleotides, the CDR3 is TGTGCCAGCAGCTTGGTACCAGGGAGAAGACTGTTTTTT.

This rearrangement joins TRBV4-3 to TRBJ1-2; weak D call: TRBD1 (5 bases). The CDR3 spans 15 residues. Per germline, CDR1 LGHNA and CDR2 YSLEER. Trimming left V 0 bases short and J 7 bases short, with 15 bases between. CDR3 amino acids: CASSQDRDPVLGYTF. The CDR3 DNA follows: TGCGCCAGCAGCCAAGACAGGGACCCCGTTCTTGGCTACACCTTC.

Remarks on this clone: Germline and junction disagree at one end, which may indicate a read error. The rearrangement links TRBV4-1 to TRBJ2-7; the D gene is possibly TRBD1 (7 bases). Germline V gives CDR1 MGHRA, CDR2 YSYEKL. This CDR3 comprises 11 residues. The CDR3 loop reads CASSQGGKQYF. The CDR3 bases are TGTGCCAGCAGCCAGGGGGGAAAGCAGTACTTC.

Judged by abundance, this clone is large (0.1 to 1%). The chain is built from TRBV2 and TRBJ2-6; possible D gene TRBD1, 5 bases. Germline lookup yields CDR1 SNHLY and CDR2 FYNNEI. Trimming removed 7 bases from V and 1 base from J, with 11 bases in between. The CDR3 length is 15 residues. CDR3 loop: CASTGWGSGANVLTF. The CDR3 nucleotides are TGTGCCAGCACAGGGTGGGGATCTGGGGCCAACGTCCTGACTTTC.

The V call is TRBV28, the J call TRBJ1-1; D may be TRBD1 (6 bases). Trimming stripped 7 bases from V and 4 bases from J, with 25 bases between. The CDR3 covers 17 residues. Germline V gives CDR1 MDHEN, CDR2 SYDVKM. CDR3 in DNA: TGTGCCAGCAAGGGGGACGGGACCTCTGAACCGAGCACTGAAGCTTTCTTT. It yields the protein CASKGDGTSEPSTEAFF.

This clone was seen once. The rearrangement uses TRBV10-2 and TRBJ2-5; 7 bases agree with TRBD2. With 3 bases clipped from V and 3 bases from J, the junction kept 4 bases outside the gene matches. Per the germline V gene, CDR1 is WSHSY and CDR2 is SAAADI. This CDR3 region has 14 residues. CDR3 amino acids: CASSEGGGEETQYF. The CDR3, as DNA: TGCGCCAGCAGTGAAGGTGGGGGGGAAGAGACCCAGTACTTC.

A single count supports this clone. The chain combines TRBV7-2 with TRBJ2-4, with a tentative D call TRBD2 (6 bases). CDR1 and CDR2 from the germline V gene are SGHTA and FQGNSA. V lost 0 bases, J lost 8 bases, and 17 bases lay in between. The CDR3 loop spans 16 amino acids. This chain's CDR3 is CASSLATAPGEDIQYF. The DNA for the CDR3 is TGTGCCAGCAGCTTAGCCACCGCACCGGGAGAGGACATTCAGTACTTC. Combining the CDR3 with reference TRBV7-2 and TRBJ2-4 gives the whole variable domain GAGVSQSPSNKVTEKGKDVELRCDPISGHTALYWYRQSLGQGLEFLIYFQGNSAPDKSGLPSDRFSAERTGGSVSTLTIQRTQQEDSAVYLCASSLATAPGEDIQYFGAGTRLSVL.

The J gene is TRBJ2-1, the V gene TRBV5-6, with TRBD1 matching 7 bases. Germline CDR1 and CDR2: SGHDT and YYEEEE. This CDR3 is built from 15 residues. The V segment lost 0 bases and the J segment 6 bases; nucleotides outside the gene matches: 6. CDR3 amino acids: CASSLAGTAFNEQFF. CDR3 DNA: TGTGCCAGCAGCTTGGCCGGGACAGCCTTCAATGAGCAGTTCTTC.

The V and J genes are TRBV7-9 and TRBJ1-4; 7 positions match TRBD1. Germline V gene sequence: CDR1 SEHNR, CDR2 FQNEAQ (reference sequence). J gave up 4 bases and V 5 bases, and 13 bases lay outside the gene matches. The CDR3 consists of 17 residues. The CDR3 here is CASSRRDSGSGNEKLFF. CDR3 in DNA: TGTGCCAGCAGCCGTAGGGACAGCGGGTCCGGTAATGAAAAACTGTTTTTT.

This clone was seen just once. V is TRBV11-1 and J is TRBJ2-7; 9 bases agree with TRBD1. The CDR3 extends over 15 amino acids. Trimming took 5 bases from V and 4 from J; bases not matched to a gene: 9. Looked up from germline, CDR1 is SGHAT and CDR2 is FQDESV (reference sequence). CDR3 coding DNA: TGTGCCAGCAGCCCCGCCCTAGACAGGGGGTACGAGCAGTACTTC. This gives the protein CASSPALDRGYEQYF.